Each of the 25 T cell receptor beta chains below was sequenced from the same sample in a study of shared T cell receptors in the human thymus. Data came from immunoSEQ multiplex PCR; TCRdb stores just in-frame clones and leaves some out. The table shows 630,000 or so clones, with about 90% occurring only once. These same data were also listed under a study on human thymus T cells.

Sequenced: thymocytes. The receptors stem from a boy less than two years old with a congenital heart defect.

The chain couples TRBV6-5 to TRBJ2-7; D gene uncertain. This CDR3 has 11 amino acids. CDR1 is MNHEY and CDR2 is SVGAGI in the germline V gene. V was cut by 6 bases and J by 4 bases, with 7 bases left in between. CDR3 residues: CASRSKYEQYF. For the CDR3, the DNA is TGTGCCAGCAGATCTAAGTACGAGCAGTACTTC.

The CDR3 here is CAISHGTGDIPQHF. The CDR3 DNA follows: TGTGCCATCAGCCACGGGACAGGGGACATCCCCCAGCATTTT. The rearrangement links TRBV10-3 to TRBJ1-5; 10 bases fit TRBD1. CDR3 length: 14 amino acids. CDR1 is ENHRY and CDR2 is SYGVKD in the germline V gene. With 6 bases clipped from V and 10 bases from J, the junction kept 9 bases outside the gene matches.

This chain joins TRBV5-4 and TRBJ1-1; TRBD1 might be the D (6 bases). Germline V gives CDR1 SGHNT, CDR2 YYREEE (reference sequence). Trimming removed 4 bases at V and 1 base at J, with 29 bases between. The CDR3 consists of 20 residues. The CDR3 region has the DNA TGTGCCAGCAGCGTATGGACCCGCCCGGACAGCCGAGGGTGGAACACTGAAGCTTTCTTT. It yields the protein CASSVWTRPDSRGWNTEAFF.

V and J are TRBV5-1 and TRBJ2-3; TRBD2 matches at 8 bases. V was clipped by 3 bases and J by 4 bases; unmatched bases: 16. Per germline, CDR1 SGHRS and CDR2 YFSETQ. The CDR3 is 18 amino acids. CDR3 loop: CASSSPRQAGEVADTQYF. DNA for the CDR3: TGCGCCAGCAGCTCACCTCGGCAAGCGGGGGAGGTGGCAGATACGCAGTATTTT. The whole variable domain, remainder taken from reference TRBV5-1 and TRBJ2-3, is KAGVTQTPRYLIKTRGQQVTLSCSPISGHRSVSWYQQTPGQGLQFLFEYFSETQRNKGNFPGRFSGRQFSNSRSEMNVSTLELGDSALYLCASSSPRQAGEVADTQYFGPGTRLTVL.

This clone was seen a few times. The chain is built from TRBV28 and TRBJ2-1; maybe TRBD1 (6 bases). The ends were cut back, 1 base at V and 12 bases at J, with 13 bases in the middle. The CDR3 sequence is 13 residues long. Per germline, CDR1 MDHEN and CDR2 SYDVKM. The CDR3 DNA follows: TGTGCCAGCAGTTTATCGCCGACAGGTTTGCAGTTCTTC. Residues: CASSLSPTGLQFF.

The chain links TRBV6-5 to TRBJ1-2; TRBD1 matches at 8 bases. With 2 bases clipped from V and 7 bases from J, the junction kept 6 bases outside the gene matches. CDR1 is MNHEY and CDR2 is SVGAGI in the germline V gene. The CDR3 consists of 14 residues. CDR3 nucleotide sequence: TGTGCCAGCAGTTACCCAAACGGACAGGGTGGCTACACCTTC. Its protein is CASSYPNGQGGYTF.

This clone was seen only once. CDR3 bases: TGTGCCTGGAATCTTCCGGGGGAAAAGGAAGGTCGTGGCGAGACCCAGTACTTC. This encodes CAWNLPGEKEGRGETQYF. The V call is TRBV30, the J call TRBJ2-5, with D tentatively TRBD2 (6 bases). In germline, CDR1 is GTSNPN, CDR2 SVGIG (reference sequence). The CDR3 sequence is 18 residues long. V lost 4 bases and J lost 5, with 29 bases in between.

The chain has TRBV15 and TRBJ1-2; TRBD1 agrees at 7 bases. Germline assignment: CDR1 LNHNV and CDR2 YYDKDF (reference sequence). V was pared by 3 bases and J by 6 bases, with 10 bases of the junction left unmatched. CDR3 length equals 15 residues. CDR3 coding DNA: TGTGCCACCAGCAGTTCTCAGGGGGACAAGGATGGCTACACCTTC. Translation: CATSSSQGDKDGYTF. The full variable domain, rest sourced from reference TRBV15 and TRBJ1-2, is DAMVIQNPRYQVTQFGKPVTLSCSQTLNHNVMYWYQQKSSQAPKLLFHYYDKDFNNEADTPDNFQSRRPNTSFCFLDIRSPGLGDTAMYLCATSSSQGDKDGYTFGSGTRLTVV.

This sequence joins TRBV27 and TRBJ1-1; D unclear. Germline V CDR1 and CDR2: MNHEY, SMNVEV (reference sequence). This CDR3 comprises 11 residues. V was shortened by 8 bases and J by 7 bases, with 11 bases between the two germline ends. CDR3 residues: CASGRELEAFF. CDR3 bases: TGTGCCAGCGGTAGGGAGCTTGAAGCTTTCTTT.

This clone was seen once. The J gene is TRBJ2-2, the V gene TRBV19, with 9 bases lining up with TRBD1. V shed 6 bases and J 7 bases; nucleotides not matched to a gene: 18. The CDR3 is made up of 18 amino acids. Per germline, CDR1 LNHDA and CDR2 SQIVND (reference sequence). As DNA, the CDR3 is TGTGCCAGTAGCATATGGGGGGGGGACAGGGTAGTCGGCGGGGAGCTGTTTTTT. Its protein is CASSIWGGDRVVGGELFF.

Only a few counts were recorded for this clone. The chain is built from TRBV18 and TRBJ2-5, with TRBD1 identical over 10 bases. CDR1 is KGHSH, CDR2 LQKENI, per germline. Unmatched junction bases numbered 10, after V lost 6 bases and J lost 0 bases. CDR3 length: 17 amino acids. The CDR3 DNA reads as TGTGCCAGCTCCTTCAGGGGGACAGGGGATAACCAAGAGACCCAGTACTTC. Its protein is CASSFRGTGDNQETQYF.

The V call is TRBV10-2, the J call TRBJ1-4, with TRBD1 matching over 7 bases. V dropped 10 bases and J dropped 8; count of bases not matched to a gene: 22. CDR1 WSHSY and CDR2 SAAADI come from the germline V gene. This CDR3 spans 17 amino acids. CDR3 in DNA: TGCGCCACCTCCCCCGGGGGGGCCCATCAGGGGGGAGAAAAACTGTTTTTT. This gives the protein CATSPGGAHQGGEKLFF.

The chain joins TRBV29-1 to TRBJ2-2; the D gene is possibly TRBD1 (6 bases). This CDR3 contains 15 residues. Germline V CDR1 and CDR2: SQVTM, ANQGSEA. V lost 7 bases and J lost 1, with 16 bases in between. The CDR3 DNA is TGCAGCGCACACCAGGACAGCCAGAACACCGGGGAGCTGTTTTTT. This translates into CSAHQDSQNTGELFF.

The chain recombines TRBV5-4 with TRBJ1-6, with 7 nucleotides matching TRBD1. The junction had 7 bases not matched to a gene; V was cut back by 4 bases and J by 6 bases. This CDR3 region has 15 residues. Germline values: CDR1 SGHNT, CDR2 YYREEE (reference sequence). This CDR3 reads CASSAWTGINSPLHF. CDR3 DNA sequence: TGTGCCAGCAGCGCCTGGACAGGAATTAATTCACCCCTCCACTTT.

The chain is built from TRBV5-4 and TRBJ2-1; weak D call: TRBD2 (6 bases). CDR3 size: 17 residues. Germline assignment: CDR1 SGHNT and CDR2 YYREEE (reference sequence). V shed 4 bases and J shed 6 bases, with 23 bases lying between them. The CDR3 reads CASSQERAGPHINEQFF. The DNA of the CDR3 is TGTGCCAGCAGCCAAGAGAGGGCGGGACCTCACATCAATGAGCAGTTCTTC.

Worth noting for this clone: The sample carries other DNA sequences with the same CDR3. J is TRBJ1-6 and V is TRBV5-1; D is possibly TRBD1 (6 bases). Trimming shortened V by 6 bases and J by 7 bases, and 11 bases separated the two germline ends. There are 13 residues in the CDR3. CDR1 SGHRS and CDR2 YFSETQ come from the germline V gene. The CDR3 spells CASKDSENSPLHF. The CDR3 coding sequence is TGCGCCAGCAAGGACAGCGAGAATTCACCCCTCCACTTT.

CDR3 DNA sequence: TGTGCCAGCAGCTCCGGGACAGGGGGGGCAGATACGCAGTATTTT. Translated: CASSSGTGGADTQYF. This sequence joins TRBV7-2 and TRBJ2-3; 11 nucleotides line up with TRBD1. CDR1 and CDR2 (germline): SGHTA, FQGNSA. Trimming at V came to 4 bases and at J to 4 bases, leaving 4 bases not matched to a gene. The CDR3 sequence is 15 residues long.

The chain recombines TRBV10-2 with TRBJ2-7; perhaps TRBD2 as D (5 bases). The CDR3 consists of 14 residues. The V gene lost 6 bases and the J gene lost 1 base, with 13 bases spanning the gap. Germline V gene lookup returns CDR1 WSHSY and CDR2 SAAADI. As DNA, the CDR3 is TGCGCCAGCAGCAGCCGGGAAGTATCCTACGAGCAGTACTTC. It codes for CASSSREVSYEQYF.

This chain links TRBV5-5 with TRBJ1-4, with D possibly matching TRBD1 (5 bases). This CDR3 has 14 amino acids. The ends were cut back, 0 bases at V and 7 bases at J, with 10 bases in the middle. The germline CDR1 and CDR2 sequences are SGHKS and YYEKEE (reference sequence). CDR3 sequence (DNA): TGTGCCAGCAGCTTGGTGGGGCGCCGTGAAAAACTGTTTTTT. It yields the protein CASSLVGRREKLFF. The entire variable domain, with the rest obtained from reference TRBV5-5 and TRBJ1-4, is as follows: DAGVTQSPTHLIKTRGQQVTLRCSPISGHKSVSWYQQVLGQGPQFIFQYYEKEERGRGNFPDRFSARQFPNYSSELNVNALLLGDSALYLCASSLVGRREKLFFGSGTQLSVL.

The V and J genes are TRBV5-8 and TRBJ2-6, with D perhaps TRBD1 (6 bases). The germline V and J ends were trimmed by 4 bases and 0 bases, with 14 bases remaining between them. Germline CDR1 is SGHTS and CDR2 is YDEGEE. The CDR3 extends over 17 amino acids. The CDR3 is CASSLEGETSGANVLTF. The CDR3, as DNA: TGTGCCAGCAGCCTCGAGGGGGAAACCTCTGGGGCCAACGTCCTGACTTTC.

The CDR3 here is CASSLWGDRRTDTQYF. DNA for the CDR3: TGTGCCAGCAGCTTATGGGGGGACAGACGCACAGATACGCAGTATTTT. The V and J genes are TRBV7-9 and TRBJ2-3, with D perhaps matching TRBD1 (7 bases). Germline loops: CDR1 SEHNR, CDR2 FQNEAQ (reference sequence). V shed 2 bases and J shed 1 base, with 13 bases lying between them. This CDR3 comprises 16 residues.

The rearrangement links TRBV7-9 to TRBJ2-7, with 8 bases aligning to TRBD1. The V gene's germline CDR1 is SEHNR and CDR2 FQNEAQ (reference sequence). The CDR3 runs to 15 residues. Trimming at V came to 4 bases and at J to 4 bases, leaving 9 bases not matched to a gene. As DNA, the CDR3 is TGTGCCAGCAGCTCTCTAGAGGACAGGGTTTACGAGCAGTACTTC. Translating it yields CASSSLEDRVYEQYF.

The gene calls are TRBV19 and TRBJ2-1, with 7 bases that match TRBD1. Trimming took 4 bases from V and 3 from J; bases not matched to a gene: 6. Germline V lookup: CDR1 LNHDA, CDR2 SQIVND (reference sequence). This CDR3 comprises 15 residues. The CDR3 nucleotides read TGTGCCAGTAGTACCCGGGACAGAATCTACAATGAGCAGTTCTTC. It encodes CASSTRDRIYNEQFF.

V usage is TRBV27 and J usage is TRBJ2-2; no firm D call. The CDR3 runs 12 residues. The germline V gene encodes CDR1 MNHEY and CDR2 SMNVEV (reference sequence). Trimming took 5 bases from V and 3 from J, leaving 4 bases between them. CDR3 nucleotides: TGTGCCAGCAGTCTCTACACCGGGGAGCTGTTTTTT. Its protein product is CASSLYTGELFF.

The chain joins TRBV15 to TRBJ2-2; D perhaps matches TRBD1 (5 bases). The germline V and J ends were trimmed by 6 bases and 3 bases, with 11 bases remaining between them. Germline lookup yields CDR1 LNHNV and CDR2 YYDKDF (reference sequence). The CDR3 runs 14 residues. DNA for the CDR3: TGTGCCACCAGGGGTATAGGGGACACCGGGGAGCTGTTTTTT. Protein sequence: CATRGIGDTGELFF. The whole variable domain, filled in from reference TRBV15 and TRBJ2-2, reads DAMVIQNPRYQVTQFGKPVTLSCSQTLNHNVMYWYQQKSSQAPKLLFHYYDKDFNNEADTPDNFQSRRPNTSFCFLDIRSPGLGDTAMYLCATRGIGDTGELFFGEGSRLTVL.